The TCR beta chain described here comes from a study of T-cell memory formation after mild COVID-19. As for the study in general: TCR clusters were mostly confined to one donor each. Points from the study as a whole: Contracting CD4+ clones were located mainly in CM and EM, and CD8+ clones in EMRA. Clones that got smaller from day 15 to 85 had even CD4/CD8, while clones growing later tipped toward CD4+. Cross-reactive memory seemingly joined, as some responding clones were found in pre-infection memory.

Trimming cost V 3 bases and J 8 bases, with 7 bases left between them. Germline CDR1 reads MGHRA; CDR2 reads YSYEKL. The CDR3 is 11 amino acids. This clonotype was seen repeatedly, ten times or more. Its target is unknown. TCRdb passed the 5' RACE reads through MiXCR, listing each CDR3 protein once. Of approximately 350,000 distinct CDR3 sequences listed, approximately 15% are singletons. The clonotype originates from a man in his late teens or twenties who had mild COVID-19 (a few samples of this study predate the infection). Cell type and time point are not known. What was sequenced was PBMCs or a T cell subset sorted from them (not recorded which). V gene TRBV4-1 combines with J gene TRBJ1-2, with no clear D. The CDR3 protein is CASSHVGGYTF. CDR3 bases: TGCGCCAGCAGCCATGTGGGGGGCTACACCTTC.